This T cell receptor (beta chain) was recorded in a study of CD8 T cells in ankylosing spondylitis. Ten or more counts support this clonotype. Its antigen is unknown. With molecular barcodes, quantitative 5'-RACE was used to make the TCR beta libraries. TCRdb reprocessed the 5' RACE reads with MiXCR, giving one entry per CDR3 protein. The top ten hold roughly 5% of the sample, which has approximately 88,000 distinct CDR3 sequences, 8.8% seen once. V was pared by 4 bases and J by 2 bases, with 5 bases of the junction left unmatched. The CDR3 contains 15 residues. Per the germline V gene, CDR1 is SGHRS and CDR2 is YFSETQ. Study-wide findings and caveats: Matched ankylosing spondylitis synovial fluid reportedly contained a significantly enriched population of disease-linked clones. Disease-linked clones were found to be CD8+ and relatively rare in peripheral blood. Earlier literature documents some of the motif variants in reactive arthritis synovial fluid and blood.

The clonotype comes from a male donor with ankylosing spondylitis or in good health (not recorded which). Material for sequencing was blood, either unsorted or a sorted T cell fraction (not recorded which). The chain links TRBV5-1 to TRBJ2-5; 10 nucleotides match TRBD2. This CDR3 is CASSAGLAEQETQYF. CDR3 bases: TGCGCCAGCAGCGCAGGACTAGCGGAGCAAGAGACCCAGTACTTC.